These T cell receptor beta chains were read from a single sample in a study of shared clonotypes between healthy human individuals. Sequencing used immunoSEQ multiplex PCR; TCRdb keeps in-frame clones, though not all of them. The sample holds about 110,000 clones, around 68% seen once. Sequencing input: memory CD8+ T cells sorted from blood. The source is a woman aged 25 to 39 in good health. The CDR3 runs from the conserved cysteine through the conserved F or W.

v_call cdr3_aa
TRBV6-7 CASRTGGEGNQPQHF
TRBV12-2 CASRFGGTRLYEQYF
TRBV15 CATSRVGPHGYTF
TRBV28 CASSIQTVSPYEQYF
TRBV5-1 CASNGDYYTDTQYF
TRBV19 CASSTDSSYEQYF
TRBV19 CASTLSSYDEKLFF
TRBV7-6 CASSPGLAGVNEQYF
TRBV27 CASSLFAGDSYNEQFF
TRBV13 CASSLGRGISYEQYF
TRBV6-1 CASSETRRGSRNTIYF
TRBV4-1 CASSQVFGREGGYGYTF
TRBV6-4 CASSDSRYTEAFF
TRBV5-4 CASSLGLAGDLYEQYF
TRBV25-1 CASGDSSGANVLTF
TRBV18 CASSPTGGPQFF
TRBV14 CASSQNVYEQYF
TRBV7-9 CASSWAYRESDEQYF
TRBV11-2 CASSRQRNTIYF
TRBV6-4 CASSVSGQGLEQFF
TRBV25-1 CASSELDYYEQFF
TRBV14 CASSFFGGLGYEQYF
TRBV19 CASSKGLNQPQHF
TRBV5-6 CASRGAGSTDTQYF
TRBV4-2 CASSHTGGDEKLFF
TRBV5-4 CASSGRDRVPYEQYF
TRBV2 CASRPSHLREQYF